This TCR beta chain was recorded in a study of human T cells and chemical hapten exposure. Study information: Patients got weekly scalp diphenylcyclopropenone doses over the approximately 24-week study. Patches with 0.01% DPC went on the upper back, and the tests were read at 6 days.

Looked up from germline, CDR1 is MNHEY and CDR2 is SMNVEV (reference sequence). This CDR3 has 12 residues. V was shortened by 3 bases and J by 2 bases, with 3 bases between the two germline ends. Time point specified: patch test 2, 6 weeks after DPC sensitization. The treatment is: therapeutic diphenylcyclopropenone sensitization with weekly scalp DPC. Alopecia patients deemed DPC-suitable, aged 18 to 70, excluding pregnancy. TCRdb recomputed calls from the RACE reads with MiXCR, one row per CDR3 protein. The data show tens of thousands of distinct CDR3 sequences, over 3% seen once. The specimen comprised whole blood, sampled in connection with sensitization to the hapten diphenylcyclopropenone (DPC). The chain couples TRBV27 to TRBJ2-3; D call uncertain. This TCR was sampled from a man in his forties with alopecia areata. Some clones in this sample may be carry-over from other donors' samples. CDR3 bases: TGTGCCAGCAGTTTCTCCACAGATACGCAGTATTTT. Protein sequence: CASSFSTDTQYF.